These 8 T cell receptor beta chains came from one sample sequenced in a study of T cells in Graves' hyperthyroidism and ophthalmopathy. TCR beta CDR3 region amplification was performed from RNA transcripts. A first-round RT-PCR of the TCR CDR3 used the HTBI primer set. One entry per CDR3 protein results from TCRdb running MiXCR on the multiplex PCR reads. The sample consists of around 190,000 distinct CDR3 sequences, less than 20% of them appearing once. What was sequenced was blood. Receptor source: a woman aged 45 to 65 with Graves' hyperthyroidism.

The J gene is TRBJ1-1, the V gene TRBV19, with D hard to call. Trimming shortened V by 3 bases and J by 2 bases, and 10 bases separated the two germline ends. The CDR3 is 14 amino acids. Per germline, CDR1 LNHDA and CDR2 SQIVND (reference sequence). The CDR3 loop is CASSMLVPNTEAFF. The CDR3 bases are TGTGCCAGTAGTATGCTCGTTCCAAACACTGAAGCTTTCTTT.

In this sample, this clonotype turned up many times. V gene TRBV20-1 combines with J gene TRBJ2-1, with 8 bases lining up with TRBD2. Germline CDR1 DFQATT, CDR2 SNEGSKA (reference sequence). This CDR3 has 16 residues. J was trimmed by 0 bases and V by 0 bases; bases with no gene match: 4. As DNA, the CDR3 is TGCAGTGCTAGAGACGTAGCGGGGCCCTCCTACAATGAGCAGTTCTTC. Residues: CSARDVAGPSYNEQFF.

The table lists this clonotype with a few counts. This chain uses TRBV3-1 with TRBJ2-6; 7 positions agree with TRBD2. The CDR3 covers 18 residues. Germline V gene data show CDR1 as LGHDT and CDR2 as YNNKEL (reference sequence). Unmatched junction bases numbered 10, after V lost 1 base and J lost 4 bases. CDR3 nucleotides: TGTGCCAGCAGCCAAGGAGCCTCGGGAGGTTACGGGGCCAACGTCCTGACTTTC. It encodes CASSQGASGGYGANVLTF.

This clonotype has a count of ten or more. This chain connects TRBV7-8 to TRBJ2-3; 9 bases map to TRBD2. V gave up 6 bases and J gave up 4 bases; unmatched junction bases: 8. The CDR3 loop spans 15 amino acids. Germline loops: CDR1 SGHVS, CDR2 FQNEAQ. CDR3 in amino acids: CASRGLGGRADTQYF. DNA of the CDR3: TGTGCCAGCAGAGGATTGGGCGGGAGGGCAGATACGCAGTATTTT.

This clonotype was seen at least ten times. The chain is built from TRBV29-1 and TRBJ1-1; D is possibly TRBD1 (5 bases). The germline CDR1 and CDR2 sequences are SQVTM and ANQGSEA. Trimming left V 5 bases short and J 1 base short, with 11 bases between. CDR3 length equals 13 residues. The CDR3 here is CSVLGGGNTEAFF. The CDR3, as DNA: TGCAGCGTTCTTGGGGGAGGGAACACTGAAGCTTTCTTT.

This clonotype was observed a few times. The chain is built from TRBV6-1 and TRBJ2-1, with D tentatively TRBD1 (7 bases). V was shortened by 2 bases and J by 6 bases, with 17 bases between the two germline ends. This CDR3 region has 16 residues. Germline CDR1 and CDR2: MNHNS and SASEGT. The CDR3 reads CASSEPDREASNEQFF. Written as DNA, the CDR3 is TGTGCCAGCAGTGAACCAGACAGGGAGGCAAGCAATGAGCAGTTCTTC.

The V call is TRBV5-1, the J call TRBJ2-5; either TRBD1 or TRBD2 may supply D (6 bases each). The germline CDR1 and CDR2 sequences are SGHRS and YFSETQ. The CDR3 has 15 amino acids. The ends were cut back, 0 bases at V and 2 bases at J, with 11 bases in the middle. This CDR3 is CASSLGGARQETQYF. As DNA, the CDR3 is TGCGCCAGCAGCTTGGGGGGGGCGCGGCAAGAGACCCAGTACTTC.

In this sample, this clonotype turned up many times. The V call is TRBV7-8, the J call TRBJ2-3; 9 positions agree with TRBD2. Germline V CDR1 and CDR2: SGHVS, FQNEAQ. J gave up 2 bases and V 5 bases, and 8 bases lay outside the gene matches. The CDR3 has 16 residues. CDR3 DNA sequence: TGTGCCAGCAGCCACCAGACTAGCGGATTCACAGATACGCAGTATTTT. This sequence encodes CASSHQTSGFTDTQYF.